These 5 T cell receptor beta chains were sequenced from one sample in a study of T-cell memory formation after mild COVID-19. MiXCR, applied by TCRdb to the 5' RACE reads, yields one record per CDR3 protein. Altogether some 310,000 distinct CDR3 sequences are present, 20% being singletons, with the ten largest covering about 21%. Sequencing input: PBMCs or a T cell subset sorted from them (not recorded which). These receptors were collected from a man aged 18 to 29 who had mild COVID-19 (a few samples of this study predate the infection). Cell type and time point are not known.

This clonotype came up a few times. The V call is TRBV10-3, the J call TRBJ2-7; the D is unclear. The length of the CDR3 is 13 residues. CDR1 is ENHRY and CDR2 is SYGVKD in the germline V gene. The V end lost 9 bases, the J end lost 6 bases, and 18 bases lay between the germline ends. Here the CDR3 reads CAISGASTSEQYV. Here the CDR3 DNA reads TGTGCCATTTCAGGCGCCTCTACCTCCGAGCAGTACGTC.

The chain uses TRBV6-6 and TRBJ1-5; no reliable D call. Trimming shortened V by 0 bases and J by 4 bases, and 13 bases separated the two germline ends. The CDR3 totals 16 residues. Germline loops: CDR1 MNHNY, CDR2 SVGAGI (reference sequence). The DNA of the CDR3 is TGTGCCAGCAGTTACTCGATGCCAGGCGGGAATCAGCCCCAGCATTTT. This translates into CASSYSMPGGNQPQHF.

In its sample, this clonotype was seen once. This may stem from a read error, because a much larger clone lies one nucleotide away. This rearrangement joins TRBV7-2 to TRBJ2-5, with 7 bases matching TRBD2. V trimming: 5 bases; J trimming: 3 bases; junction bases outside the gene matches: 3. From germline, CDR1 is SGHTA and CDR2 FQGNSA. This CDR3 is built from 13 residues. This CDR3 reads CASSTSVEETQYF. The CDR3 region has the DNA TGTGCCAGCAGCACTAGCGTTGAAGAGACCCAGTACTTC.

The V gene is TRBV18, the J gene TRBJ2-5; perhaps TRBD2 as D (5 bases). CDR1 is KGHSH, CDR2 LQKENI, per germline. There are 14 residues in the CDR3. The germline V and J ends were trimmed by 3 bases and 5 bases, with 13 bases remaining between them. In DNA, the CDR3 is TGTGCCAGCTCACCTGCGGAGGTGGCGGAGACCCAGTACTTC. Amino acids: CASSPAEVAETQYF.

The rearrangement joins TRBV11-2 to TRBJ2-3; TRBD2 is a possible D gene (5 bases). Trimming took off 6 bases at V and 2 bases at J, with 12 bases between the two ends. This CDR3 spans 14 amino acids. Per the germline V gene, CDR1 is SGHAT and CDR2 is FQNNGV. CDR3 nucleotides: TGTGCCAGCAGTTGGGGAGTGCTCACAGATACGCAGTATTTT. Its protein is CASSWGVLTDTQYF. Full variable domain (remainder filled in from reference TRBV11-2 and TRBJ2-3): EAGVAQSPRYKIIEKRQSVAFWCNPISGHATLYWYQQILGQGPKLLIQFQNNGVVDDSQLPKDRFSAERLKGVDSTLKIQPAKLEDSAVYLCASSWGVLTDTQYFGPGTRLTVL.